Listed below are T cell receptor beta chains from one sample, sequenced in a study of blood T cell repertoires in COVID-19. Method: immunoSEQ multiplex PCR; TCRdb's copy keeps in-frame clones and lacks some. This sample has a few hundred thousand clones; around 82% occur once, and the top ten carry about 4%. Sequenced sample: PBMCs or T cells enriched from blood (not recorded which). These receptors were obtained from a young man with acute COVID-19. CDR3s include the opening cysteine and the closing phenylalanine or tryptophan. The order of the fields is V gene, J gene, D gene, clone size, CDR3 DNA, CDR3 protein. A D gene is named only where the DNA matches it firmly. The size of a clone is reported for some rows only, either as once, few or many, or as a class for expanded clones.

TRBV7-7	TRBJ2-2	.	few	TGTGCCAGCAGCTTAGAGCCTGAAGGGGGTAACGGGGAGCTGTTTTTT	CASSLEPEGGNGELFF
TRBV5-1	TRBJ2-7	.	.	TGCGCCAGCAGCTTGGACTTCTACGAGCAGTACTTC	CASSLDFYEQYF
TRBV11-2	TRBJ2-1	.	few	TGTGCCAGCAGACGACTAAGCCACAATGAGCAGTTCTTC	CASRRLSHNEQFF
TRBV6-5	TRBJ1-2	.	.	TGTGCCAGCCGAGGCCCGCCTAACTATGGCTACACCTTC	CASRGPPNYGYTF
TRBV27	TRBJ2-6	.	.	TGTGCCAGCAGCCCACTGGGAGCTGGGGCCAACGTCCTGACTTTC	CASSPLGAGANVLTF
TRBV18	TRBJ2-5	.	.	TGTGCCAGCTCGTTGGGGACAACAGGGACCCAGTACTTC	CASSLGTTGTQYF
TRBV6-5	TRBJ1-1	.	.	TGTGCCAGCAGTTTCCGTTCAACTAATATAAACACTGAAGCTTTCTTT	CASSFRSTNINTEAFF
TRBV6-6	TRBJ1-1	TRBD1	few	TGTGCCAGCAGTCAACAGGGGCCCAACACTGAAGCTTTCTTT	CASSQQGPNTEAFF
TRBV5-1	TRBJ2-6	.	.	TGCGCCAGCAAGTTTGAGTCGGCTGGGGCCAACGTCCTGACTTTC	CASKFESAGANVLTF
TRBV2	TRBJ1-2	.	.	TGTGCCAGCAGTGATGAGGAAGACTATGGCTACACCTTC	CASSDEEDYGYTF
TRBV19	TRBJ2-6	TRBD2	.	TGTGCCAGTAGTATGGGGATAACTAGCGAAATACTCTCTGGGGCCAACGTCCTGACTTTC	CASSMGITSEILSGANVLTF
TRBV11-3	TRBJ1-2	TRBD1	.	TGTGCCAGCAGCCAAGCCGGGACAGGGAGTTATGGCTATGGCTACACCTTC	CASSQAGTGSYGYGYTF
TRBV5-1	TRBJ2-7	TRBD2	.	TGCGCCAGCAGCTTGGATAGCGGGGTAAACGAGCAGTACTTC	CASSLDSGVNEQYF
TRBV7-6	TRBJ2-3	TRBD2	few	TGTGCCAGCAGCTTAACCTCTAGCGGGGATACGCAGTATTTT	CASSLTSSGDTQYF
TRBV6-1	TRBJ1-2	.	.	TGTGCCAGCAGTGAAGCCAAAGAAACAGGGGGCTACACCTTC	CASSEAKETGGYTF